One and the same sample provided the 15 T cell receptor beta chains below, sequenced in a study of T-cell reconstitution after alpha-beta-depleted transplantation in children. The library targeted TCRbeta and was prepared with unique molecular identifiers. From the PCR reads, TCRdb called clonotypes with MiXCR, one entry per CDR3 protein. This table holds 140,000 or so distinct CDR3 sequences, more than 8% found once. This sample comprised PBMCs, mostly from graft donor cells, obtained 180 days after TCRalphabeta/CD19-depleted stem cell transplant. The receptor source for this set is a female patient younger than 10 who had a stem cell transplant for congenital amegakaryocytic thrombocytopenia, so the T cells may come from the graft donor.

This clonotype was recorded at least ten times. The chain carries TRBV7-9 and TRBJ1-3; no firm D call. V lost 2 bases and J lost 3, with 8 bases in between. The CDR3 has 14 residues. Per germline, CDR1 SEHNR and CDR2 FQNEAQ (reference sequence). The CDR3 DNA sequence: TGTGCCAGCAGCTTAACAGACCTTGGAAACACCATATATTTT. It encodes CASSLTDLGNTIYF.

The sample holds a few counts of this clonotype. The chain joins TRBV5-6 to TRBJ2-7; D is perhaps TRBD1 (5 bases). The V end was cut by 6 bases, the J end by 2 bases, with 21 bases between. The CDR3 totals 16 residues. The germline CDR1 and CDR2 sequences are SGHDT and YYEEEE. The CDR3 DNA sequence: TGTGCCAGCACCAAGGGGTTGGGGCGATTCCCCTACGAGCAGTACTTC. This translates into CASTKGLGRFPYEQYF.

In this sample, this clonotype turned up a few times. The chain links TRBV5-1 to TRBJ2-4, with D perhaps matching TRBD1 or TRBD2 (6 bases each). The CDR3 extends over 16 amino acids. Trimming stripped 2 bases from V and 9 bases from J, with 21 bases between. Germline-derived CDR1 and CDR2 are SGHRS and YFSETQ. The CDR3 reads CASSLRGGPWEAIQYF. CDR3 coding DNA: TGCGCCAGCAGCTTAAGAGGGGGTCCCTGGGAGGCCATTCAGTACTTC.

This clonotype showed up many times. The chain recombines TRBV4-2 with TRBJ2-1; TRBD2 agrees at 13 bases. Looked up from germline, CDR1 is LGHNA and CDR2 is YNFKEQ. The CDR3 is made up of 19 amino acids. V dropped 1 base and J dropped 6; count of bases not matched to a gene: 12. This CDR3 reads CASSQVYGLAGAASNEQFF. The CDR3 DNA reads TGTGCCAGCAGCCAAGTATACGGACTAGCGGGAGCTGCATCCAATGAGCAGTTCTTC.

This clonotype was detected ten times or more. The rearrangement joins TRBV2 to TRBJ1-3; 8 nucleotides agree with TRBD1. Unmatched junction bases numbered 6, after V lost 3 bases and J lost 8 bases. Germline CDR1 and CDR2: SNHLY and FYNNEI. There are 14 residues in the CDR3. The CDR3 sequence: CASSDGGQGYTIYF. CDR3 in DNA: TGTGCCAGCAGTGATGGCGGACAGGGATACACCATATATTTT.

Ten or more counts support this clonotype. The chain carries TRBV4-1 and TRBJ2-6, with D possibly being TRBD2 (6 bases). The CDR3 contains 16 residues. CDR1 and CDR2 from the germline V gene are MGHRA and YSYEKL. V shed 4 bases and J shed 1 base, with 11 bases lying between them. CDR3 coding DNA: TGCGCCAGCAGCCGGGAGGAGATATCTGGGGCCAACGTCCTGACTTTC. It encodes CASSREEISGANVLTF.

In this sample, this clonotype turned up many times. V usage is TRBV5-1 and J usage is TRBJ2-1; 9 nucleotides agree with TRBD2. Germline V lookup: CDR1 SGHRS, CDR2 YFSETQ. The CDR3 has 18 amino acids. V was clipped by 3 bases and J by 3 bases; unmatched bases: 13. The CDR3 sequence is CASSSKVAGDPFYNEQFF. The DNA for the CDR3 is TGCGCCAGCAGCTCCAAGGTAGCGGGGGACCCCTTCTACAATGAGCAGTTCTTC.

V gene TRBV4-2 combines with J gene TRBJ2-3; 13 nucleotides agree with TRBD2. The V segment lost 7 bases and the J segment 0 bases; nucleotides outside the gene matches: 10. Germline CDR1 reads LGHNA; CDR2 reads YNFKEQ. There are 18 residues in the CDR3. The CDR3 bases are TGTGCCAGCACCCCCCCGGGACTAGCGGGGCGGAGCACAGATACGCAGTATTTT. Translation: CASTPPGLAGRSTDTQYF.

This clonotype was seen ten or more times. The rearrangement uses TRBV27 and TRBJ2-3, with D possibly being TRBD1 or TRBD2 (5 bases each). Trimming took 3 bases from V and 2 from J, leaving 9 bases between them. This CDR3 is 14 amino acids long. From germline, CDR1 is MNHEY and CDR2 SMNVEV (reference sequence). CDR3 sequence (DNA): TGTGCCAGCAGTTTCCGGGACCCCACAGATACGCAGTATTTT. Protein product: CASSFRDPTDTQYF.

The chain links TRBV5-1 to TRBJ2-7; D gene ambiguous. Per the germline V gene, CDR1 is SGHRS and CDR2 is YFSETQ. V was cut by 5 bases and J by 5 bases, with 20 bases left in between. This CDR3 has 15 residues. CDR3 sequence (DNA): TGCGCCAGCAGTGGAGTAGTCTTGAGTTACCACGAGCAGTACTTC. The encoded protein is CASSGVVLSYHEQYF.

The V gene is TRBV20-1, the J gene TRBJ2-1, with TRBD2 matching 7 bases. The V gene end was trimmed by 7 bases and the J gene end by 2 bases; junction bases not matched to a gene: 2. Germline CDR1 reads DFQATT; CDR2 reads SNEGSKA (reference sequence). The CDR3 runs to 12 residues. CDR3 coding DNA: TGCAGTGGGGGGAGGGCCTACAATGAGCAGTTCTTC. It yields the protein CSGGRAYNEQFF.

The chain couples TRBV11-2 to TRBJ1-3; the D is unclear. Trimming cost V 1 base and J 0 bases, with 16 bases left between them. The CDR3 covers 18 residues. CDR1 is SGHAT and CDR2 is FQNNGV in the germline V gene. CDR3: CASSLGVETLVSGNTIYF. The CDR3 region has the DNA TGTGCCAGCAGCTTAGGAGTTGAGACCCTTGTCTCTGGAAACACCATATATTTT.

This clonotype has ten or more counts. This chain's CDR3 is CASSLCPVGSSYEQYF. The CDR3 region has the DNA TGCGCCAGCAGCTTGTGTCCGGTGGGGAGCTCCTACGAGCAGTACTTC. The chain combines TRBV5-1 with TRBJ2-7, with D possibly being TRBD2 (5 bases). The germline V and J ends were trimmed by 1 base and 0 bases, with 14 bases remaining between them. CDR3 length: 16 residues. Germline V gene lookup returns CDR1 SGHRS and CDR2 YFSETQ.

This clonotype turned up a few times. The chain links TRBV19 to TRBJ2-2; 9 positions agree with TRBD1. V lost 9 bases to trimming and J lost 3 bases; unmatched junction nucleotides: 8. This CDR3 spans 15 amino acids. CDR1 and CDR2 from the germline V gene are LNHDA and SQIVND (reference sequence). CDR3 DNA sequence: TGTGCCAGCCATACTAGGACAGGGGACACCGGGGAGCTGTTTTTT. It specifies CASHTRTGDTGELFF.

This clonotype was recorded many times. This CDR3 is CSASSLAEGGTQYF. The CDR3 DNA follows: TGCAGTGCGTCCTCCCTGGCGGAGGGGGGGACCCAGTACTTC. The rearrangement links TRBV20-1 to TRBJ2-5; TRBD1 or TRBD2 may be the D gene (6 bases each). Deletions cut 6 bases from V and 7 bases from J, with 21 bases between. Germline loops: CDR1 DFQATT, CDR2 SNEGSKA (reference sequence). The CDR3 spans 14 residues.